Listed here are 23 T cell receptor beta chains from one sample, sequenced in a study of T cells after posttransplantation cyclophosphamide (dated by TCRdb to about 2016). The treatment or condition label for this specimen denotes: high-dose cyclophosphamide on days +3 and +4 as single-agent GVHD prophylaxis. For conditioning, the PTCy patients got busulfan and fludarabine, then a related or unrelated marrow graft, followed by cyclophosphamide on days +3 and +4. Libraries were prepared through the immunoSEQ multiplex PCR assay. TCRdb holds this immuneACCESS table with in-frame rearrangements only. Some clones are missing; in checked studies, unresolved V genes explain under half, and the rest has no known cause. The table for this sample lists tens of thousands of clones, none of them counted only once. Together, the top ten hold about 1.8% of the sample. The sample in question was PBMCs, obtained after allogeneic stem cell transplant with posttransplant cyclophosphamide. The receptors shown here come from a young adult male patient who received an allogeneic stem cell transplant from a related donor, was CMV-positive, and had no GVHD. After a transplant, some T cells may be the graft donor's own cells.

This clone was counted at least ten times. The rearrangement links TRBV13 to TRBJ2-7, with TRBD1 matching over 12 bases. V lost 5 bases to trimming and J lost 4 bases; unmatched junction nucleotides: 6. Looked up from germline, CDR1 is PRHDT and CDR2 is FYEKMQ (reference sequence). The CDR3 has 15 residues. CDR3 residues: CASSQGQGAHYEQYF. The CDR3 nucleotides are TGTGCCAGCAGCCAGGGACAGGGGGCCCATTACGAGCAGTACTTC.

The chain employs TRBV9 and TRBJ1-4; a possible D gene is TRBD1 (6 bases). V was cut by 3 bases and J by 1 base, with 19 bases left in between. The germline V gene encodes CDR1 SGDLS and CDR2 YYNGEE. This CDR3 region has 18 residues. The CDR3 loop is CASSAARDTRRTNEKLFF. CDR3 DNA sequence: TGTGCCAGCAGCGCTGCTCGGGACACCCGACGAACTAATGAAAAACTGTTTTTT.

This clone was detected ten times or more. The chain combines TRBV27 with TRBJ2-1, with 12 bases aligning to TRBD2. Germline assignment: CDR1 MNHEY and CDR2 SMNVEV (reference sequence). The CDR3 spans 14 residues. With 5 bases clipped from V and 9 bases from J, the junction kept 5 bases outside the gene matches. This CDR3 reads CASSLAGGPVEQFF. Written as DNA, the CDR3 is TGTGCCAGCAGTCTAGCGGGAGGGCCGGTTGAGCAGTTCTTC.

This clone has a count of ten or more. J is TRBJ2-2 and V is TRBV13; D remains ambiguous. This CDR3 has 13 residues. CDR1 and CDR2 from the germline V gene are PRHDT and FYEKMQ (reference sequence). Trimming left V 3 bases short and J 4 bases short, with 6 bases between. The CDR3 spells CASSFYVTGELFF. Written as DNA, the CDR3 is TGTGCCAGCAGCTTTTATGTCACCGGGGAGCTGTTTTTT.

This clone was picked up many times. V gene TRBV6-5 combines with J gene TRBJ2-1, with D perhaps TRBD1 (5 bases). Germline lookup yields CDR1 MNHEY and CDR2 SVGAGI. V was cut by 2 bases and J by 8 bases, with 13 bases left in between. The CDR3 has 14 residues. DNA of the CDR3: TGTGCCAGCAGTTACACGGTGGGGCCGGATGAGCAGTTCTTC. Its translation is CASSYTVGPDEQFF.

Ten or more counts support this clone. The V call is TRBV28, the J call TRBJ1-5, with TRBD1 matching over 9 bases. CDR1 is MDHEN and CDR2 is SYDVKM in the germline V gene. After removal of 5 bases from V and 6 bases from J, the junction contained 8 bases not matched to a gene. The CDR3 sequence is 15 residues long. The CDR3: CASSRAGTGSQPQHF. DNA of the CDR3: TGTGCCAGCAGTCGTGCCGGGACAGGGAGTCAGCCCCAGCATTTT. Full variable domain (missing parts from reference TRBV28 and TRBJ1-5): DVKVTQSSRYLVKRTGEKVFLECVQDMDHENMFWYRQDPGLGLRLIYFSYDVKMKEKGDIPEGYSVSREKKERFSLILESASTNQTSMYLCASSRAGTGSQPQHFGDGTRLSIL.

This clone was found many times. The chain couples TRBV14 to TRBJ2-5; D might be TRBD2 (6 bases). The CDR3 totals 15 residues. From germline, CDR1 is SGHDN and CDR2 FVKESK. Trimming shortened V by 1 base and J by 1 base, and 10 bases separated the two germline ends. The CDR3 reads CASSQGGGFQETQYF. CDR3 sequence (DNA): TGTGCCAGCAGCCAAGGTGGAGGGTTCCAAGAGACCCAGTACTTC.

In this sample, this clone turned up many times. The chain combines TRBV27 with TRBJ2-4; the match to TRBD2 covers 7 bases. The CDR3 extends over 16 amino acids. Germline V CDR1 and CDR2: MNHEY, SMNVEV (reference sequence). V was clipped by 5 bases and J by 4 bases; unmatched bases: 11. The CDR3 sequence is CASSPNLGGLKNIQYF. The CDR3 DNA sequence: TGTGCCAGCAGTCCCAACCTCGGGGGGTTAAAAAACATTCAGTACTTC.

The table lists this clone with many counts. The gene calls are TRBV5-1 and TRBJ2-1; 9 nucleotides match TRBD2. The V gene's germline CDR1 is SGHRS and CDR2 YFSETQ. The CDR3 is 17 amino acids. Trimming removed 1 base from V and 4 bases from J; junction bases left unmatched: 9. CDR3: CASSLKPSGTIYNEQFF. In DNA, the CDR3 is TGCGCCAGCAGCTTGAAGCCTAGCGGGACCATTTACAATGAGCAGTTCTTC.

This clone was recorded at least ten times. The chain couples TRBV7-3 to TRBJ2-3, with 11 bases aligning to TRBD2. In germline, CDR1 is SGHTA, CDR2 FQGTGA. The V gene end was trimmed by 1 base and the J gene end by 8 bases; junction bases not matched to a gene: 5. CDR3 length equals 15 residues. The CDR3 DNA follows: TGTGCCAGCAGCTTAAGTAGCGGGGGGGGCAGTACGCAGTATTTT. Translated, it gives CASSLSSGGGSTQYF.

This clone was detected many times. The chain uses TRBV19 and TRBJ2-1, with 7 bases matching TRBD2. The CDR3 sequence is 18 residues long. The germline V gene encodes CDR1 LNHDA and CDR2 SQIVND (reference sequence). Unmatched junction bases numbered 18, after V lost 3 bases and J lost 7 bases. The CDR3 here is CASSIFRAPGLFRNEQFF. CDR3 sequence (DNA): TGTGCCAGTAGTATTTTTAGGGCACCGGGACTATTCCGAAATGAGCAGTTCTTC.

The table lists this clone with many counts. V gene TRBV7-2 combines with J gene TRBJ2-7; 10 bases line up with TRBD2. The germline V gene has CDR1 SGHTA and CDR2 FQGNSA. V gave up 1 base and J gave up 6 bases; unmatched junction bases: 3. The CDR3 length is 14 residues. CDR3 sequence (DNA): TGTGCCAGCAGCTTAGTGCTAGCGGGAGTCGAGCAGTACTTC. Translation gives CASSLVLAGVEQYF. The entire variable domain, with the rest obtained from reference TRBV7-2 and TRBJ2-7, is as follows: GAGVSQSPSNKVTEKGKDVELRCDPISGHTALYWYRQSLGQGLEFLIYFQGNSAPDKSGLPSDRFSAERTGGSVSTLTIQRTQQEDSAVYLCASSLVLAGVEQYFGPGTRLTVT.

This clone came up a few times. The chain couples TRBV21-1 to TRBJ2-2; the table's D call, TRBD2, has no DNA check behind it. TRBV21-1 is annotated as a pseudogene. The CDR3 is made up of 16 amino acids. The CDR3 DNA reads TGTGCCAGCAAGGGGGACGGGAGGGCCGACACCGGGGAGCTGTTTTTT. Encoded protein: CASKGDGRADTGELFF.

This clone was observed at least ten times. The chain uses TRBV9 and TRBJ1-1, with TRBD1 as a possible D gene (5 bases). V shed 3 bases and J shed 1 base, with 13 bases lying between them. The V gene's germline CDR1 is SGDLS and CDR2 YYNGEE. The CDR3 consists of 15 residues. The CDR3, as DNA: TGTGCCAGCAGCGCCCGTTGGGGCCCGAACACTGAAGCTTTCTTT. Encoded protein: CASSARWGPNTEAFF.

This clone was seen ten or more times. The rearrangement joins TRBV7-9 to TRBJ2-1; D might be TRBD1 (5 bases). Germline CDR1 SEHNR, CDR2 FQNEAQ (reference sequence). This CDR3 region has 14 residues. The V gene lost 6 bases and the J gene lost 4 bases, with 13 bases spanning the gap. CDR3 nucleotide sequence: TGTGCCAGCAGGGGTACAGGAGATTACAATGAGCAGTTCTTC. This sequence encodes CASRGTGDYNEQFF.

This clone was picked up many times. The chain carries TRBV28 and TRBJ2-7; TRBD1 matches 7 bases. The ends lost 3 bases at V and 2 bases at J; junction bases unmatched: 4. The CDR3 contains 14 residues. Germline CDR1 reads MDHEN; CDR2 reads SYDVKM. The DNA of the CDR3 is TGTGCCAGCAGTTTGAGACAGGGACCCTACGAGCAGTACTTC. Translation: CASSLRQGPYEQYF.

This clone was seen at least ten times. The chain uses TRBV7-3 and TRBJ2-3; tentative D call: TRBD1 (6 bases). Germline V gene data show CDR1 as SGHTA and CDR2 as FQGTGA. This CDR3 contains 14 residues. Deletions cut 3 bases from V and 2 bases from J, with 9 bases between. CDR3 sequence: CASSFGQHTDTQYF. The CDR3 nucleotides read TGTGCCAGCAGCTTCGGACAGCACACAGATACGCAGTATTTT.

This clone was counted at least ten times. CDR3 protein: CSVYPTSEFTDTQYF. As DNA, the CDR3 is TGCAGCGTTTACCCGACTAGCGAGTTCACAGATACGCAGTATTTT. This chain connects TRBV29-1 to TRBJ2-3; 8 positions match TRBD2. V lost 5 bases and J lost 2; bases outside the gene matches: 9. The CDR3 is 15 amino acids. Germline-derived CDR1 and CDR2 are SQVTM and ANQGSEA.

This clone showed up many times. This chain uses TRBV5-1 with TRBJ2-7; TRBD2 agrees at 8 bases. Trimming took 5 bases from V and 3 from J; bases not matched to a gene: 4. Germline CDR1 reads SGHRS; CDR2 reads YFSETQ. The CDR3 is 13 residues long. The CDR3 here is CASRTTSGYEQYF. The CDR3 coding sequence is TGCGCCAGCAGAACAACTAGCGGCTACGAGCAGTACTTC.

This clone was picked up a small number of times. Germline and junction disagree at one end, which may indicate a read error. The chain joins TRBV5-5 to TRBJ2-7, with a weak D call TRBD1 (7 bases). In germline, CDR1 is SGHKS, CDR2 YYEKEE (reference sequence). The CDR3 length is 16 residues. The CDR3 here is CASSQGGRPGAYEQHF. For the CDR3, the DNA is TGTGCCAGCAGCCAGGGGGGAAGACCAGGGGCCTACGAGCAGCACTTC.

This clone occurred many times. The rearrangement uses TRBV4-1 and TRBJ1-5; TRBD1 matches 7 bases. V was clipped by 3 bases and J by 1 base; unmatched bases: 9. Germline CDR1 and CDR2: MGHRA and YSYEKL. This CDR3 is 17 amino acids long. As DNA, the CDR3 is TGCGCCAGCAGCCAGATTCGGGGACAGATAAGCAATCAGCCCCAGCATTTT. Translating it yields CASSQIRGQISNQPQHF.

This clone has at least ten counts. The CDR3 here is CASQADSYNEQFF. The CDR3, as DNA: TGTGCCAGTCAGGCAGACTCCTACAATGAGCAGTTCTTC. The chain combines TRBV7-9 with TRBJ2-1; unclear D gene. From germline, CDR1 is SEHNR and CDR2 FQNEAQ (reference sequence). The CDR3 extends over 13 amino acids. Trimming pared 9 bases from V and 0 bases from J, leaving 9 bases between.

This clone was recorded many times. The chain has TRBV7-9 and TRBJ1-1; the D gene is possibly TRBD1 (5 bases). V was cut by 5 bases and J by 5 bases, with 12 bases left in between. Per the germline V gene, CDR1 is SEHNR and CDR2 is FQNEAQ (reference sequence). This CDR3 comprises 13 residues. The CDR3 DNA reads as TGTGCCAGCAGCAAACAGGCCCCAACTGAAGCTTTCTTT. Its translation: CASSKQAPTEAFF.